The entry below gives a single TCR beta chain sequence along with its context. Its antigen is unknown. It has no much larger one-base neighbor in the sample; base qualities were not kept. The time point label corresponds to: cells obtained before transplantation from donor or recipient. CD3+CD4+ and CD3+CD8+ populations were FACS-sorted from unstimulated pre-transplant donor and recipient cells taken from spleen or lymph nodes. Library preparation employed the immunoSEQ multiplex PCR assay. For most patients, genomic DNA was isolated with the Qiagen DNeasy Blood and Tissue Kit and sent frozen to Adaptive Biotechnologies for TCR sequencing. For most patients, high-throughput TCR-beta CDR3 sequencing of genomic DNA was performed by Adaptive Biotechnologies. The published analysis was carried out like this. Adaptive's ImmunoSEQ software was the source of the TCR sequencing data for 15 to 20 patients, while three other patients were processed with MiXCR and VDJtools. To correct CD4 versus CD8 sorting errors, sequences present in both subsets at a frequency ratio below 5:1 were removed. Because the origin of CDR3 nucleotide sequences shared between donor and recipient could not be assigned, those sequences were removed. Alloreactive clones required at least 2-fold expansion over unstimulated cells and minimum CFSE-low frequency of 0.002% (template counts) or 0.001% (read counts). Clones were considered mappable if detected in sequenced pre-transplant spleen, lymph node, or MLR CFSE-low populations of the donor or recipient. The cumulative frequency of alloreactive clones was calculated as a percentage of all sequences, weighted by copy number. The clones in this table, taken by TCRdb from immuneACCESS, are in-frame only. Not every clone is retained; where verified, under half of the shortfall comes from an unresolved V gene, and the cause of the rest is unknown. That table gives V, J and clone size, and the DNA gave D and trimming. This sample lists about 47,000 clones; 95% were detected once. The top ten constitute around 0.21% of the sample.

The CDR3 numbers 16 residues from cysteine through phenylalanine. The DNA shown is the 48-base CDR3, in frame from base 1. CDR1 and CDR2 are drawn from the germline V gene: MDHEN, SYDVKM. Clipping removes 3 bases from V and 7 bases from J, with 10 as the unmatched junction base count. The data derive from a study of graft-versus-host responses after intestinal transplantation (dated by TCRdb to the early 2020s). About the study as a whole: The transplants that recipients got were multivisceral, liver-intestinal, or isolated intestinal. Rather than going through the commercial service, samples from three later patients were sequenced in-house on an Illumina MiSeq and processed with MiXCR. Every recipient was given anti-thymocyte globulin induction, followed by roughly 3 years of maintenance tacrolimus and steroids. Donor T cell macrochimerism was defined as a peak of at least 4% donor T cells among recipient peripheral blood mononuclear cells. Alloreactive clones were identified by sequencing pre-transplant mixed lymphocyte reaction products and comparing them with unstimulated pre-transplant donor and recipient T cells. The cohort enrolled around 25 intestinal transplant recipients including one retransplant, and a few patients lacking pretransplant specimens were excluded. After intestinal transplantation, graft-versus-host and host-versus-graft alloreactive T cell clones were followed in the graft, circulation and bone marrow using bulk TCR-beta CDR3 sequencing.

Broader findings and caveats from the paper: Conclusions were limited by the relatively low number and heterogeneity of intestinal transplant patients. High GvH to HvG T cell clonal ratios were observed in the allografts of patients with donor T cell macrochimerism. Early after transplant, declines in HvG clones were associated with peak levels of circulating GvH clones. GvH clones turned up in recipient bone marrow, with some appearing earlier in ileal mucosa or blood, a pattern consistent with an intestinal mucosal origin.

This receptor was obtained from a human donor who was the organ donor for an intestinal transplant. Recombination linked TRBV28 to TRBJ1-4, with 8 junctional bases fitting TRBD1. This material consisted of unstimulated CD8+ T cells sorted from spleen or lymph node cells, taken before transplant. The base sequence is TGTGCCAGCAGTTTTAGACAGGGGCGGGGGATTGAAAAACTGTTTTTT. This yields the protein CASSFRQGRGIEKLFF.